These 28 T cell receptor beta chains came from one sample sequenced in a study of cytomegalovirus exposure and HLA in healthy donors. Assay used: immunoSEQ multiplex PCR; TCRdb lists only in-frame clones, some missing. The data show hundreds of thousands of clones, with around 86% seen just once and about 0.8% held by the top ten. The sample taken for sequencing was PBMCs. Source of these receptors: a woman in her late teens or twenties in good health and CMV-seronegative.

This clone was observed a handful of times. The V and J genes are TRBV4-1 and TRBJ1-1; maybe TRBD1 (6 bases). CDR1 and CDR2 from the germline V gene are MGHRA and YSYEKL. V was trimmed by 2 bases and J by 1 base, leaving 14 bases between them. This CDR3 is 16 amino acids long. The CDR3 DNA sequence: TGCGCCAGCAGCCAAACGGGACACTCGGGGAACACTGAAGCTTTCTTT. Translating gives CASSQTGHSGNTEAFF.

The rearrangement joins TRBV13 to TRBJ2-5; a possible D gene is TRBD1 (5 bases). The CDR3 contains 16 residues. The V gene lost 3 bases and the J gene lost 3 bases, with 17 bases spanning the gap. CDR1 and CDR2 (germline): PRHDT, FYEKMQ (reference sequence). The CDR3 coding sequence is TGTGCCAGCAGCTTTGCCCACGGGCAGGGTGAAGAGACCCAGTACTTC. It is translated as CASSFAHGQGEETQYF.

In this sample, this clone turned up a few times. The J gene is TRBJ1-3, the V gene TRBV4-1, with D perhaps matching TRBD1 (6 bases). Germline CDR1 reads MGHRA; CDR2 reads YSYEKL. V lost 5 bases, J lost 7 bases, and 15 bases lay in between. CDR3 length equals 14 residues. The CDR3 loop is CASSREGVGNTIYF. CDR3 in DNA: TGCGCCAGCAGCAGGGAGGGGGTAGGCAACACCATATATTTT.

The rearrangement joins TRBV4-1 to TRBJ2-1, with 16 bases that match TRBD2. The CDR3 spans 17 residues. The V segment lost 5 bases and the J segment 7 bases; nucleotides outside the gene matches: 8. Germline loops: CDR1 MGHRA, CDR2 YSYEKL. The CDR3 loop is CASSGLGLAGGPNEQFF. The CDR3 region has the DNA TGCGCCAGCAGCGGACTGGGACTAGCGGGAGGGCCAAATGAGCAGTTCTTC.

The J gene is TRBJ1-4, the V gene TRBV5-1, with unresolved D. CDR1 and CDR2 (germline): SGHRS, YFSETQ. V was pared by 0 bases and J by 8 bases, with 14 bases between. The CDR3 totals 15 residues. CDR3 sequence: CASSLGYREIEKLFF. The CDR3 DNA sequence: TGCGCCAGCAGCTTGGGGTACCGGGAAATCGAAAAACTGTTTTTT.

The CDR3 sequence is CAINGQRETDTQYF. CDR3 coding DNA: TGTGCCATCAACGGGCAGCGGGAGACAGATACGCAGTATTTT. This sequence joins TRBV10-3 and TRBJ2-3, with 8 bases aligning to TRBD2. V dropped 7 bases and J dropped 3; count of bases not matched to a gene: 6. Germline V gene lookup returns CDR1 ENHRY and CDR2 SYGVKD. The CDR3 loop spans 14 amino acids.

This chain connects TRBV30 to TRBJ2-1; TRBD2 might be the D (6 bases). This CDR3 is built from 12 residues. V was cut by 1 base and J by 7 bases, with 8 bases left in between. CDR1 GTSNPN and CDR2 SVGIG come from the germline V gene (reference sequence). Here the CDR3 reads CAWSGSGNEQFF. CDR3 nucleotides: TGTGCCTGGAGTGGGAGCGGGAATGAGCAGTTCTTC.

The V and J genes are TRBV6-5 and TRBJ2-6; TRBD1 is a possible D gene (5 bases). V shed 7 bases and J shed 0 bases, with 10 bases lying between them. CDR1 MNHEY and CDR2 SVGAGI come from the germline V gene. The CDR3 consists of 15 residues. The CDR3: CASKGVSSGANVLTF. The CDR3 nucleotides are TGTGCCAGCAAAGGGGTTAGCTCTGGGGCCAACGTCCTGACTTTC.

The chain recombines TRBV2 with TRBJ2-7; D unresolved. The CDR3 spans 10 residues. Trimming took off 7 bases at V and 5 bases at J, with 6 bases between the two ends. Germline loops: CDR1 SNHLY, CDR2 FYNNEI. In nucleotides, the CDR3 is TGTGCCAGCACGCGAGACGAGCAGTACTTC. Amino acid sequence: CASTRDEQYF.

This clone showed up just once. V is TRBV6-5 and J is TRBJ1-5, with D tentatively TRBD1 (6 bases). Trimming removed 11 bases from V and 5 bases from J, with 10 bases in between. The length of the CDR3 is 11 residues. Germline CDR1 reads MNHEY; CDR2 reads SVGAGI. CDR3: CAGGPDQPQHF. CDR3 nucleotides: TGTGCCGGGGGCCCCGATCAGCCCCAGCATTTT.

This chain joins TRBV7-8 and TRBJ2-3, with TRBD1 matching over 7 bases. The junction had 18 bases not matched to a gene; V was cut back by 3 bases and J by 3 bases. CDR3 length: 19 residues. Per the germline V gene, CDR1 is SGHVS and CDR2 is FQNEAQ. CDR3 residues: CASSFPGDRVPRVTDTQYF. CDR3 in DNA: TGTGCCAGCAGCTTCCCGGGCGACAGGGTCCCCCGTGTGACAGATACGCAGTATTTT.

This chain connects TRBV5-1 to TRBJ2-1, with 13 bases fitting TRBD2. After removal of 2 bases from V and 5 bases from J, the junction contained 4 bases not matched to a gene. The CDR3 is 16 amino acids. CDR1 SGHRS and CDR2 YFSETQ come from the germline V gene. CDR3 sequence reads: CASSFTSGGEDNEQFF. DNA of the CDR3: TGCGCCAGCAGCTTCACTAGCGGGGGGGAAGACAATGAGCAGTTCTTC.

V and J are TRBV5-1 and TRBJ1-1, with TRBD1 matching over 9 bases. Germline V CDR1 and CDR2: SGHRS, YFSETQ. Trimming removed 4 bases from V and 4 bases from J; junction bases left unmatched: 5. There are 14 residues in the CDR3. CDR3 amino acids: CASSMTGGVTEAFF. CDR3 bases: TGCGCCAGCAGCATGACAGGGGGGGTCACTGAAGCTTTCTTT.

CDR3 nucleotide sequence: TGCAGCGTTGAGGGCAGAAGCTCCTACAATGAGCAGTTCTTC. Amino acid sequence: CSVEGRSSYNEQFF. This rearrangement joins TRBV29-1 to TRBJ2-1, with D unresolved. Germline V gene data show CDR1 as SQVTM and CDR2 as ANQGSEA. V shed 3 bases and J shed 0 bases, with 9 bases lying between them. The CDR3 length is 14 residues.

The chain recombines TRBV9 with TRBJ2-1; a weak D match, TRBD1 (6 bases). V lost 0 bases and J 8 bases, leaving 12 bases between the germline ends. The CDR3 loop spans 14 amino acids. CDR1 is SGDLS and CDR2 is YYNGEE in the germline V gene. CDR3 DNA: TGTGCCAGCAGCGTAGACGGGACACGCGATGAGCAGTTCTTC. Its protein is CASSVDGTRDEQFF. The whole variable domain, remainder taken from reference TRBV9 and TRBJ2-1, is DSGVTQTPKHLITATGQRVTLRCSPRSGDLSVYWYQQSLDQGLQFLIQYYNGEERAKGNILERFSAQQFPDLHSELNLSSLELGDSALYFCASSVDGTRDEQFFGPGTRLTVL.

V gene TRBV18 combines with J gene TRBJ2-5, with 12 bases that match TRBD2. The CDR3 is 17 amino acids. Germline V gene data show CDR1 as KGHSH and CDR2 as LQKENI. V was clipped by 6 bases and J by 1 base; unmatched bases: 9. CDR3 amino acids: CASSPPGLAGPQETQYF. CDR3 bases: TGTGCCAGCTCCCCTCCAGGACTAGCGGGACCCCAAGAGACCCAGTACTTC.

A note on this clone: The junction differs from germline at one of its ends, possibly a read error. J is TRBJ2-7 and V is TRBV2; 9 bases fit TRBD1. Germline V CDR1 and CDR2: SNHLY, FYNNEI. This CDR3 comprises 12 residues. The CDR3 nucleotides are TGTGCCAGCAGAAAGGACAGGGGCGAGGGGAACTTC. This gives the protein CASRKDRGEGNF.

The chain combines TRBV28 with TRBJ2-5, with 7 nucleotides matching TRBD2. Germline loops: CDR1 MDHEN, CDR2 SYDVKM. The V segment lost 2 bases and the J segment 1 base; nucleotides outside the gene matches: 7. The CDR3 loop spans 16 amino acids. The CDR3 here is CASSLMLADFQETQYF. In DNA, the CDR3 is TGTGCCAGCAGTTTAATGCTAGCGGATTTCCAAGAGACCCAGTACTTC.

V and J are TRBV7-6 and TRBJ2-5, with D maybe TRBD1 (5 bases). Looked up from germline, CDR1 is SGHVS and CDR2 is FNYEAQ. The ends were cut back, 1 base at V and 3 bases at J, with 9 bases in the middle. This CDR3 region has 14 residues. Here the CDR3 DNA reads TGTGCCAGCAGCTTAGGGGTAGGGGAAGAGACCCAGTACTTC. The encoded protein is CASSLGVGEETQYF.

The rearrangement uses TRBV4-1 and TRBJ1-5; D gene ambiguous. Germline V CDR1 and CDR2: MGHRA, YSYEKL. V shed 0 bases and J shed 5 bases, with 11 bases lying between them. The CDR3 covers 15 residues. In DNA form, the CDR3 reads TGCGCCAGCAGCCAAGATCCCGGCGGGCATCAGCCCCAGCATTTT. This codes for CASSQDPGGHQPQHF.

The chain links TRBV28 to TRBJ1-1; 7 bases are shared with TRBD1. In germline, CDR1 is MDHEN, CDR2 SYDVKM. The length of the CDR3 is 12 residues. J lost 7 bases, V lost 5 bases, and 4 bases had no gene match. CDR3 sequence (DNA): TGTGCCAGCAGTCGGGACAGTTATGAAGCTTTCTTT. Protein: CASSRDSYEAFF.

The chain links TRBV28 to TRBJ1-1; D unclear. V gave up 3 bases and J gave up 1 base, with 9 bases separating them. CDR1 is MDHEN, CDR2 SYDVKM, per germline. CDR3 length equals 14 residues. As DNA, the CDR3 is TGTGCCAGCAGTTTTAGAGGGAGGAACACTGAAGCTTTCTTT. Its protein is CASSFRGRNTEAFF.

The chain has TRBV28 and TRBJ1-1; tentative D call: TRBD1 (5 bases). V gave up 3 bases and J gave up 1 base, with 12 bases separating them. From germline, CDR1 is MDHEN and CDR2 SYDVKM. The CDR3 extends over 15 amino acids. CDR3 bases: TGTGCCAGCAGTTTTATCGGACAACCGAACACTGAAGCTTTCTTT. This gives the protein CASSFIGQPNTEAFF.

The gene calls are TRBV7-9 and TRBJ1-4; D gene unclear. The CDR3 totals 13 residues. V lost 11 bases and J lost 2, with 12 bases in between. Germline CDR1 SEHNR, CDR2 FQNEAQ (reference sequence). CDR3 nucleotide sequence: TGTGCCCTACTGCCGGTGACTAATGAAAAACTGTTTTTT. This codes for CALLPVTNEKLFF.

The chain uses TRBV5-4 and TRBJ2-7, with 7 bases matching TRBD1. The V and J ends lost 4 bases and 4 bases, in that order; junction bases with no gene match: 11. The CDR3 loop spans 15 amino acids. Germline V CDR1 and CDR2: SGHNT, YYREEE (reference sequence). CDR3 loop: CASSHPTGDHYEQYF. DNA of the CDR3: TGTGCCAGCAGCCACCCTACAGGGGACCATTACGAGCAGTACTTC.

The rearrangement uses TRBV28 and TRBJ2-7; D unclear. The CDR3 has 10 residues. The germline CDR1 and CDR2 sequences are MDHEN and SYDVKM. With 8 bases removed from V and 4 bases from J, the gap between germline ends came to 6 bases. CDR3 sequence reads: CASGPYEQYF. The CDR3 DNA follows: TGTGCCAGCGGCCCTTACGAGCAGTACTTC. Complete variable domain (other parts from reference TRBV28 and TRBJ2-7): DVKVTQSSRYLVKRTGEKVFLECVQDMDHENMFWYRQDPGLGLRLIYFSYDVKMKEKGDIPEGYSVSREKKERFSLILESASTNQTSMYLCASGPYEQYFGPGTRLTVT.

The chain recombines TRBV7-9 with TRBJ1-5; 7 bases agree with TRBD1. Germline V lookup: CDR1 SEHNR, CDR2 FQNEAQ (reference sequence). The length of the CDR3 is 14 residues. Trimming removed 3 bases from V and 3 bases from J; junction bases left unmatched: 2. DNA for the CDR3: TGTGCCAGCAGCTTTGACAGGGACAATCAGCCCCAGCATTTT. It encodes CASSFDRDNQPQHF.

The chain couples TRBV5-1 to TRBJ1-1; D remains unclear. This CDR3 comprises 14 residues. CDR1 is SGHRS, CDR2 YFSETQ, per germline. V lost 3 bases and J 7 bases, leaving 16 bases between the germline ends. This chain's CDR3 is CASSSGEDLNEAFF. DNA for the CDR3: TGCGCCAGCAGCTCTGGAGAGGACTTGAATGAAGCTTTCTTT.